This passage covers 5 T cell receptor beta chains from one sample sequenced in a study of radiation and T cells in renal cell carcinoma. Assay used: immunoSEQ multiplex PCR; TCRdb lists only in-frame clones, some missing. The sample contains about 24,000 clones, over 50% of which appear only once. The treatment here: treatment-naive control, cytoreductive nephrectomy. The specimen comprised tumor tissue, sampled from a patient whose treatment was nephrectomy without radiotherapy. The receptors derive from a human donor with renal cell carcinoma.

This chain uses TRBV27 with TRBJ1-1; possibly TRBD1 for D (6 bases). The CDR3 is 15 amino acids. The germline CDR1 and CDR2 sequences are MNHEY and SMNVEV (reference sequence). Between the trimmed V and J ends, which lost 7 bases and 1 base, there was a span of 16 bases. CDR3 in amino acids: CASTASRGGNTEAFF. CDR3 coding DNA: TGTGCCAGCACCGCGTCCAGGGGTGGGAACACTGAAGCTTTCTTT.

This chain links TRBV18 with TRBJ1-5; D not certain. Trimming removed 3 bases at V and 0 bases at J, with 9 bases between. Looked up from germline, CDR1 is KGHSH and CDR2 is LQKENI. The length of the CDR3 is 15 residues. The CDR3 DNA follows: TGTGCCAGCTCACCGGACGGTCCTAGCAATCAGCCCCAGCATTTT. Translation: CASSPDGPSNQPQHF.

This chain uses TRBV7-2 with TRBJ2-1, with 13 bases identical to TRBD2. The length of the CDR3 is 18 residues. V trimming: 5 bases; J trimming: 1 base; junction bases outside the gene matches: 8. From germline, CDR1 is SGHTA and CDR2 FQGNSA. The chain's CDR3 is CASSRRTSGGISYNEQFF. CDR3 nucleotides: TGTGCCAGCAGCAGAAGGACTAGCGGGGGCATTTCCTACAATGAGCAGTTCTTC.

This clone was seen a handful of times. J is TRBJ1-2 and V is TRBV29-1; 9 bases fit TRBD1. The CDR3 contains 11 residues. With V trimmed by 8 bases and J by 8 bases, 6 bases remained unmatched. Per germline, CDR1 SQVTM and CDR2 ANQGSEA. The CDR3 DNA follows: TGCAGCACCTGGACAGGGGCGGGCTACACCTTC. This codes for CSTWTGAGYTF. The full variable domain, in which reference TRBV29-1 and TRBJ1-2 provide the parts outside the CDR3, is SAVISQKPSRDICQRGTSLTIQCQVDSQVTMMFWYRQQPGQSLTLIATANQGSEATYESGFVIDKFPISRPNLTFSTLTVSNMSPEDSSIYLCSTWTGAGYTFGSGTRLTVV.

This chain connects TRBV9 to TRBJ2-1; 9 bases map to TRBD2. The CDR3 has 16 residues. V dropped 0 bases and J dropped 6; count of bases not matched to a gene: 7. Germline loops: CDR1 SGDLS, CDR2 YYNGEE. This CDR3 is CASSVASRGGLNEQFF. CDR3 nucleotide sequence: TGTGCCAGCAGCGTAGCTTCGCGGGGGGGCCTCAATGAGCAGTTCTTC.